What follows are 19 T cell receptor beta chains derived from one specimen sequenced in a study of breast tumors, draining lymph nodes, adjacent tissues. The lymph nodes were axillary draining lymph nodes from breast cancer patients. TCRdb processed the multiplex PCR reads anew with MiXCR; each CDR3 protein has one entry. The sample records 150,000 to 200,000 distinct CDR3 sequences, 30% to 35% being singletons. The sample was axillary lymph node tissue. Source of these receptors: a female donor with breast cancer. Some clones in this sample may be carry-over from other donors' samples.

This clonotype was observed at least ten times. The rearrangement joins TRBV12-3 or TRBV12-4 to TRBJ2-3; weak D call: TRBD1 (7 bases). Trimming stripped 2 bases from V and 2 bases from J, with 17 bases between. The CDR3 is 17 amino acids. CDR3 coding DNA: TGTGCCAGCAGTTTAAGGTCCAGGGGGGACCCCACAGATACGCAGTATTTT. Translating gives CASSLRSRGDPTDTQYF.

This clonotype has more than one count but fewer than ten. CDR3: CASSYGLFDYGYTF. In DNA, the CDR3 is TGTGCCAGCAGTTACGGGCTTTTTGACTATGGCTACACCTTC. The chain uses TRBV6-5 and TRBJ1-2, with D unclear. Germline-derived CDR1 and CDR2 are MNHEY and SVGAGI. The CDR3 contains 14 residues. The V end was cut by 2 bases, the J end by 3 bases, with 10 bases between.

The table lists this clonotype with a few counts. Since a much larger clone is just one base distant, this may be a read error. This chain uses TRBV20-1 with TRBJ2-7, with TRBD2 matching 8 bases. CDR3 length equals 14 residues. The V gene's germline CDR1 is DFQATT and CDR2 SNEGSKA (reference sequence). CDR3: CGARLANPPYEQYF. The CDR3, as DNA: TGCGGTGCTAGACTAGCGAACCCACCCTACGAGCAGTACTTC.

This clonotype appeared many times. The chain employs TRBV5-6 and TRBJ2-1; maybe TRBD2 (5 bases). Trimming left V 7 bases short and J 10 bases short, with 18 bases between. CDR3 length: 13 amino acids. CDR1 and CDR2 from the germline V gene are SGHDT and YYEEEE. CDR3 in DNA: TGTGCCAGCTGGCCCCCGGCAGGAGGCGAGCAGTTCTTC. Translation: CASWPPAGGEQFF. Based on the CDR3 plus reference TRBV5-6 and TRBJ2-1, the full variable domain is DAGVTQSPTHLIKTRGQQVTLRCSPKSGHDTVSWYQQALGQGPQFIFQYYEEEERQRGNFPDRFSGHQFPNYSSELNVNALLLGDSALYLCASWPPAGGEQFFGPGTRLTVL.

Regarding this clonotype: The conserved phenylalanine or tryptophan normally closing the CDR3 is absent here, so this likely arose from a read error. The chain has TRBV5-6 and TRBJ2-2, with 13 positions matching TRBD2. Germline CDR1 reads SGHDT; CDR2 reads YYEEEE. This CDR3 comprises 17 residues. V dropped 1 base and J dropped 6; count of bases not matched to a gene: 6. As DNA, the CDR3 is TGTGCCAGCAGCTTGATAACGACTAGCGGGGGGCCCGGGGAGCTGTTTGTT. It codes for CASSLITTSGGPGELFV.

Comment on this clonotype: The junction shows a germline mismatch at one end, possibly a read error. The chain carries TRBV2 and TRBJ2-2; 9 bases agree with TRBD2. This CDR3 region has 18 residues. Germline CDR1 SNHLY, CDR2 FYNNEI. CDR3 region: CASSRSGTSMISTGELFF. The CDR3 coding sequence is TGCGCCAGCAGCCGCAGCGGGACTAGCATGATCAGCACCGGGGAGCTGTTTTTT.

This clonotype has at least ten counts. J is TRBJ2-6 and V is TRBV12-5; a weak D match, TRBD2 (6 bases). Trimming took off 5 bases at V and 3 bases at J, with 20 bases between the two ends. Germline-derived CDR1 and CDR2 are LGHNT and FRNRAP. This CDR3 is 18 amino acids long. In DNA, the CDR3 is TGTGCTAGTGGTACCCCCGGGACTTATCCGAGTGGGGCCAACGTCCTGACTTTC. As protein: CASGTPGTYPSGANVLTF.

As regards this clonotype: This may be a read error, as it is one base from a much larger clone. This chain connects TRBV19 to TRBJ2-1; the match to TRBD2 covers 13 bases. Trimming took 5 bases from V and 6 from J; bases not matched to a gene: 4. This CDR3 contains 15 residues. Germline lookup yields CDR1 LNHDA and CDR2 SQIVND (reference sequence). CDR3 region: CASSVWTSGGNEQFF. CDR3 coding DNA: TGTGCCAGTAGTGTTTGGACTAGCGGGGGCAATGAGCAGTTCTTC.

With respect to this clonotype: A much larger clone is a single base away; this may be a read error. The V call is TRBV20-1, the J call TRBJ2-7, with 11 bases identical to TRBD2. The germline CDR1 and CDR2 sequences are DFQATT and SNEGSKA (reference sequence). The CDR3 extends over 13 amino acids. The CDR3 is CSASSGGAYAQYF. CDR3 in DNA: TGCAGTGCCAGTAGCGGGGGGGCCTACGCGCAGTACTTC.

The gene calls are TRBV7-8 and TRBJ2-7; 7 bases fit TRBD2. The V and J ends lost 7 bases and 12 bases, in that order; junction bases with no gene match: 27. This CDR3 has 17 amino acids. Germline values: CDR1 SGHVS, CDR2 FQNEAQ. The DNA for the CDR3 is TGTGCCAGCACCCTACCGGGGGAGGGCCCTAGCTCCTACGGGCTGTACTTC. Translation gives CASTLPGEGPSSYGLYF. Variable domain in full (rest from reference TRBV7-8 and TRBJ2-7): GAGVSQSPRYKVAKRGQDVALRCDPISGHVSLFWYQQALGQGPEFLTYFQNEAQLDKSGLPSDRFFAERPEGSVSTLKIQRTQQEDSAVYLCASTLPGEGPSSYGLYFGPGTRLTVT.

The chain combines TRBV7-9 with TRBJ2-6; D unresolved. The germline V gene has CDR1 SEHNR and CDR2 FQNEAQ (reference sequence). Deletions cut 3 bases from V and 10 bases from J, with 10 bases between. CDR3 size: 13 residues. Here the CDR3 DNA reads TGTGCCAGCAGCTTGGGGTCAGCTAACGTCCTGACTTTC. Residues: CASSLGSANVLTF.

V usage is TRBV27 and J usage is TRBJ2-7; TRBD1 matches at 7 bases. The CDR3 is 12 amino acids. In germline, CDR1 is MNHEY, CDR2 SMNVEV (reference sequence). Germline trimming cut 6 bases from V and 3 bases from J; bases unmatched to any gene: 2. As DNA, the CDR3 is TGTGCCAGCAGGACAGGGCACTACGAGCAGTACTTC. Translation gives CASRTGHYEQYF.

The table lists this clonotype with many counts. The chain carries TRBV2 and TRBJ2-5; no clear D. CDR3 size: 15 residues. Germline assignment: CDR1 SNHLY and CDR2 FYNNEI. V shed 1 base and J shed 0 bases, with 9 bases lying between them. The CDR3 DNA reads TGTGCCAGCAGTGAAGATGCCGCGTACCAAGAGACCCAGTACTTC. Amino acid sequence: CASSEDAAYQETQYF.

This clonotype showed up many times. V and J are TRBV2 and TRBJ1-3, with 9 bases identical to TRBD1. Losses at the gene ends were 6 bases for V and 2 bases for J; bases not matched to a gene: 5. The CDR3 has 15 residues. Per germline, CDR1 SNHLY and CDR2 FYNNEI. The chain's CDR3 is CASRGQGFTGNTIYF. The CDR3 DNA follows: TGTGCCAGCAGAGGACAGGGGTTCACTGGAAACACCATATATTTT. The complete variable domain, with remaining parts taken from reference TRBV2 and TRBJ1-3, reads EPEVTQTPSHQVTQMGQEVILRCVPISNHLYFYWYRQILGQKVEFLVSFYNNEISEKSEIFDDQFSVERPDGSNFTLKIRSTKLEDSAMYFCASRGQGFTGNTIYFGEGSWLTVV.

This clonotype was counted at least ten times. The genes are TRBV10-2 and TRBJ2-7; D unclear. The CDR3 spans 13 residues. Trimming pared 6 bases from V and 4 bases from J, leaving 13 bases between. CDR1 is WSHSY and CDR2 is SAAADI in the germline V gene. In DNA, the CDR3 is TGCGCCAGCAGCCCCACCGCTAGGTACGAGCAGTACTTC. Its translation: CASSPTARYEQYF.

This clonotype was recorded at least ten times. The chain uses TRBV30 and TRBJ2-7; TRBD2 aligns across 12 bases. The V segment lost 2 bases and the J segment 6 bases; nucleotides outside the gene matches: 5. The germline V gene has CDR1 GTSNPN and CDR2 SVGIG (reference sequence). The CDR3 extends over 14 amino acids. The CDR3 here is CAWSHGLAGPEQYF. The DNA for the CDR3 is TGTGCCTGGAGTCACGGACTAGCGGGGCCCGAGCAGTACTTC.

This clonotype was picked up one time. This clone may be a read error of a much larger clone one base away. The chain carries TRBV11-2 and TRBJ2-1; 9 nucleotides agree with TRBD1. This CDR3 region has 14 residues. Germline assignment: CDR1 SGHAT and CDR2 FQNNGV. V lost 5 bases and J lost 6; bases outside the gene matches: 5. The CDR3 is CASSMKTGGNEQFF. The CDR3 DNA sequence: TGTGCCAGCAGCATGAAGACAGGGGGCAATGAGCAGTTCTTC.

This clonotype has at least ten counts. CDR3 nucleotide sequence: TGTGCCAGCAGCCAAGCCACGGGGACTAACTATGGCTACACCTTC. This sequence encodes CASSQATGTNYGYTF. This chain connects TRBV4-2 to TRBJ1-2, with no clear D. Germline lookup yields CDR1 LGHNA and CDR2 YNFKEQ. Trimming shortened V by 1 base and J by 0 bases, and 9 bases separated the two germline ends. The CDR3 is made up of 15 amino acids.

This clonotype was recorded at least ten times. The chain has TRBV5-6 and TRBJ1-3; the D is unclear. The CDR3 spans 13 residues. In germline, CDR1 is SGHDT, CDR2 YYEEEE. V was pared by 0 bases and J by 3 bases, with 4 bases between. This CDR3 reads CASSLGVGNTIYF. As DNA, the CDR3 is TGTGCCAGCAGCTTGGGCGTTGGAAACACCATATATTTT. Supplemented by reference TRBV5-6 and TRBJ1-3, the full variable domain reads DAGVTQSPTHLIKTRGQQVTLRCSPKSGHDTVSWYQQALGQGPQFIFQYYEEEERQRGNFPDRFSGHQFPNYSSELNVNALLLGDSALYLCASSLGVGNTIYFGEGSWLTVV.